The entry below describes one TCR beta chain. Its antigen is not known. The data were produced by immunoSEQ multiplex PCR, yet TCRdb's version contains in-frame clones alone and is incomplete. The sample gives tens of thousands of clones, about 89% of which show up once; more than 0.5% is in the top ten. This sample was taken from a study of OX40 agonist ivuxolimab in advanced cancers. Turning to the study itself: Patients received ivuxolimab, an agonistic anti-OX40 (CD134) antibody. Prior checkpoint blockade (anti-PD-1, anti-PD-L1 or anti-CTLA-4) was permitted; approximately 44% had it.

This CDR3 region has 16 residues. Germline trimming cut 0 bases from V and 4 bases from J; bases unmatched to any gene: 8. CDR1 is MNHNS, CDR2 SASEGT, per germline. General study points: Clonal expansion was seen in CD4+ and CD8+ blood T cells by week 6 at 0.1 to 3.0 mg/kg. Partial responders at 0.1-3.0 mg/kg had among the lowest clonal expansion.

The rearrangement links TRBV6-1 to TRBJ1-2, with 7 bases identical to TRBD1. The starting material was CD4+ or CD8+ T cells sorted from blood, obtained in a trial of the OX40 agonist ivuxolimab. The sequence came from an adult with an advanced solid tumor such as melanoma, head and neck, liver or kidney cancer. CDR3: CASSEARPGQAYGYTF. The CDR3 DNA reads TGTGCCAGCAGTGAAGCCCGGCCCGGACAGGCCTATGGCTACACCTTC.